This T cell receptor beta chain was sequenced during a study of T cell responses to AZD1222 COVID-19 vaccine. General study points: Spike-specific TCR breadth rose after two AZD1222 doses, and depth rose as well. No day 14 peak samples; only post-peak repertoires were characterized. Just a handful of AZD1222 recipients tested seropositive at baseline.

This clone was found once. Its antigen is unknown. Clones were sequenced by immunoSEQ multiplex PCR, and TCRdb holds only the in-frame ones, with some missing. The sample carries about 170,000 clones, more than 90% recorded once. This clonotype was sampled from an adult in good health. The source was peripheral blood, collected on day 0 of AZD1222 vaccination.

The CDR3 protein is CASSAGQRQYEQYF. DNA for the CDR3: TGTGCCAGCAGCGCGGGACAGCGGCAATACGAGCAGTACTTC. The chain links TRBV9 to TRBJ2-7, with 7 bases matching TRBD1. The CDR3 has 14 residues. Germline CDR1 is SGDLS and CDR2 is YYNGEE. The junction had 7 bases not matched to a gene; V was cut back by 3 bases and J by 4 bases.